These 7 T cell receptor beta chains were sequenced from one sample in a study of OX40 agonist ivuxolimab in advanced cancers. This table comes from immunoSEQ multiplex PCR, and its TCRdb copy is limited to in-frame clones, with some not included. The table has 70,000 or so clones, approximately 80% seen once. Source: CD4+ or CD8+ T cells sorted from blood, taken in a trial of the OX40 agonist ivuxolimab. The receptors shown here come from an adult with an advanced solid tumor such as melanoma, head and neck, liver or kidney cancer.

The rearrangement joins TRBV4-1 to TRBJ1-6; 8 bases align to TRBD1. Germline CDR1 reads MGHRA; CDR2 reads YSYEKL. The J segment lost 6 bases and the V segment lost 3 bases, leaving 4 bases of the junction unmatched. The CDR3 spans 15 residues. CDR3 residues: CASSQLTGVNSPLHF. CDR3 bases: TGCGCCAGCAGCCAGCTGACAGGGGTTAATTCACCCCTCCACTTT.

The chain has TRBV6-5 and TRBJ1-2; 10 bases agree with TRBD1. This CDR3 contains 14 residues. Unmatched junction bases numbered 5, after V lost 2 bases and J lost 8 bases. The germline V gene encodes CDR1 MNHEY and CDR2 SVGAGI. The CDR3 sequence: CASSYEGQGFGYTF. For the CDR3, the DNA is TGTGCCAGCAGTTACGAGGGACAGGGGTTCGGCTACACCTTC.

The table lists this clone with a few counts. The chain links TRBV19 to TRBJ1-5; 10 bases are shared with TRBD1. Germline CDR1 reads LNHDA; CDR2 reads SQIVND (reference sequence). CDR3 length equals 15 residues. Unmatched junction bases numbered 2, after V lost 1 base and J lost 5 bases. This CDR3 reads CASSIAGQGYQPQHF. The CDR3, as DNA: TGTGCCAGTAGTATAGCGGGACAGGGGTATCAGCCCCAGCATTTT.

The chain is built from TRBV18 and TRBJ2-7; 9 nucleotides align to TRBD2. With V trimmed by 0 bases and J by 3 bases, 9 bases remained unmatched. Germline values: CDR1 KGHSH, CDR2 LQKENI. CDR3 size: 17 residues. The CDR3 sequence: CASSPPGGGRAVYEQYF. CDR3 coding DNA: TGTGCCAGCTCACCACCCGGTGGCGGGAGGGCCGTCTACGAGCAGTACTTC.

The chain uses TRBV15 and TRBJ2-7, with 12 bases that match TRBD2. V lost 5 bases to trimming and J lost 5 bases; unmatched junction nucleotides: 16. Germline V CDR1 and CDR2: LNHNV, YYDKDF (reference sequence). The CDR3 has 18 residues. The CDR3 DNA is TGTGCCACCAGCGAGGTACAACTAGCGGGAGGCTCGGGCCACGAGCAGTACTTC. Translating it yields CATSEVQLAGGSGHEQYF.

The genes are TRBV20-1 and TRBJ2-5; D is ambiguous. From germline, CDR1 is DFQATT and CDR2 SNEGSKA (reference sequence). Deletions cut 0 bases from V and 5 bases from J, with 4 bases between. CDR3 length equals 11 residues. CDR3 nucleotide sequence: TGCAGTGCTAGAGATCTGGAGACCCAGTACTTC. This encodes CSARDLETQYF.

Here the CDR3 reads CASSENSGPGGGTEAFF. DNA of the CDR3: TGTGCCAGCAGTGAAAATTCGGGCCCTGGTGGGGGGACTGAAGCTTTCTTT. The chain recombines TRBV6-1 with TRBJ1-1; a weak D match, TRBD1 (5 bases). V lost 2 bases to trimming and J lost 5 bases, with 21 bases between them. The CDR3 runs to 17 residues. In germline, CDR1 is MNHNS, CDR2 SASEGT.